This T cell receptor beta chain was sequenced in a study of T cells in localized non-small cell lung cancer. The repertoire was sequenced with immunoSEQ multiplex PCR; TCRdb's copy has only in-frame clones and lacks some. The table lists tens of thousands of clones, 70% to 90% of them singletons. Worth noting for this clone: Its antigen remains unidentified.

Germline V gene data show CDR1 as SGHRS and CDR2 as YFSETQ. This CDR3 has 16 amino acids. Trimming took 0 bases from V and 2 from J, leaving 13 bases between them. General observations from the study: Owing to sequencing of a solitary tumor region, heterogeneity cannot be discounted. The greatest T cell clonality was found in uninvolved adjacent lung (higher than in tumor).

The receptor's source is a male donor at least 60 years old with stage II lung adenocarcinoma. The V gene is TRBV5-1, the J gene TRBJ2-3; D not resolved. Sequenced material: peripheral blood mononuclear cells, taken before any cancer treatment. DNA for the CDR3: TGCGCCAGCAGCTTGGCGGCAGCCATTAACACAGATACGCAGTATTTT. Amino acid sequence: CASSLAAAINTDTQYF.